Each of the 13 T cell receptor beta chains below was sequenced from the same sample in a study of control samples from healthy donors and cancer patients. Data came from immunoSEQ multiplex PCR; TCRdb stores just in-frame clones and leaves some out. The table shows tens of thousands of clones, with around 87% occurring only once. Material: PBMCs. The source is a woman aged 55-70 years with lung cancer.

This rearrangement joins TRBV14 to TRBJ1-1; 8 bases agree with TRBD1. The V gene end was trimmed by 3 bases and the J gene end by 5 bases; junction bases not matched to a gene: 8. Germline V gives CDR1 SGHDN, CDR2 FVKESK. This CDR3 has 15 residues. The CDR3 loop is CASSQTDRVRTEAFF. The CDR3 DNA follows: TGTGCCAGCAGCCAGACGGACAGGGTTCGGACTGAAGCTTTCTTT.

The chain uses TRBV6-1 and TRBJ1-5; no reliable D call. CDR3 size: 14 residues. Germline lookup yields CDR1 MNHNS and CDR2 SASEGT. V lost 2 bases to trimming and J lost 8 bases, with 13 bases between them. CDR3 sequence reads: CASSETQPWEPQHF. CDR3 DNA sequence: TGTGCCAGCAGTGAAACTCAGCCTTGGGAGCCCCAGCATTTT.

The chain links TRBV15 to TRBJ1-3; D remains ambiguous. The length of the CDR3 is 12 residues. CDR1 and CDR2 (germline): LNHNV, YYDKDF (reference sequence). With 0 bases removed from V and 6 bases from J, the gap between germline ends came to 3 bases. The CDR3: CATSRDVNTIYF. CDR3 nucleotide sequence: TGTGCCACCAGCAGAGATGTAAACACCATATATTTT.

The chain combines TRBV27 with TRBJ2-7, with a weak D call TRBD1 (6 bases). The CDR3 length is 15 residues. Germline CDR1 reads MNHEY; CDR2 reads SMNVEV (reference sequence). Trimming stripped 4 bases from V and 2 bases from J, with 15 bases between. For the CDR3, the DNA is TGTGCCAGCAGTTCCCGGGGCAGGGGTGCCTACGAGCAGTACTTC. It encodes CASSSRGRGAYEQYF.

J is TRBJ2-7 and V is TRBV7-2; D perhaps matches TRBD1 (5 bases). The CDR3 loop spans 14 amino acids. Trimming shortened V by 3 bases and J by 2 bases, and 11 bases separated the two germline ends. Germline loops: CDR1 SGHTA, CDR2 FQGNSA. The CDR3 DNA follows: TGTGCCAGCAGCTTTGACAGATTCCCCTACGAGCAGTACTTC. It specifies CASSFDRFPYEQYF.

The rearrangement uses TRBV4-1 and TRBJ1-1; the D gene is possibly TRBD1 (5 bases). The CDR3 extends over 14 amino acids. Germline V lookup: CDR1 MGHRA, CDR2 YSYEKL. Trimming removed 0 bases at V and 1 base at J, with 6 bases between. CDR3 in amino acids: CASSQDTGNTEAFF. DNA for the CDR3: TGCGCCAGCAGCCAAGACACAGGGAACACTGAAGCTTTCTTT.

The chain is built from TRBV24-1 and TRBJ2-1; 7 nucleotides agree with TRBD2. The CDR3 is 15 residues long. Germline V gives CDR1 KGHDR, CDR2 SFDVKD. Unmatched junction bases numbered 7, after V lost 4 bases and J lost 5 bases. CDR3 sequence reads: CATSDPASGNNEQFF. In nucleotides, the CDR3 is TGTGCCACCAGTGACCCGGCTAGCGGAAACAATGAGCAGTTCTTC.

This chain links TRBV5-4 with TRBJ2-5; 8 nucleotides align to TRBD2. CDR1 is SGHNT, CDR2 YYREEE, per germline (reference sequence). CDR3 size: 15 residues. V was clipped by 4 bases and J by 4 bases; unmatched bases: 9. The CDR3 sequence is CASSLPGGEGETQYF. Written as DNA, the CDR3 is TGTGCCAGCAGCCTCCCGGGGGGGGAGGGAGAGACCCAGTACTTC. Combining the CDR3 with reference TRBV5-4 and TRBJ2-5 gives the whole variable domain ETGVTQSPTHLIKTRGQQVTLRCSSQSGHNTVSWYQQALGQGPQFIFQYYREEENGRGNFPPRFSGLQFPNYSSELNVNALELDDSALYLCASSLPGGEGETQYFGPGTRLLVL.

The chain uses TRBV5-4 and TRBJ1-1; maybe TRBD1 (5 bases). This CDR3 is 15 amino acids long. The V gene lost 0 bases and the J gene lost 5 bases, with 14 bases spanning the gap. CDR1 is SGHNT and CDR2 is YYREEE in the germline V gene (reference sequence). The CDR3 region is CASSLDPGKGTEAFF. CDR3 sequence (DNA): TGTGCCAGCAGCTTGGATCCAGGGAAGGGGACTGAAGCTTTCTTT.

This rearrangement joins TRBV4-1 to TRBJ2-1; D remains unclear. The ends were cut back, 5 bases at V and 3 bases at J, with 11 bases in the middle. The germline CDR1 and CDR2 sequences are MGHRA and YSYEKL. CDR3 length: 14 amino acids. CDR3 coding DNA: TGCGCCAGCAGCTCACCCCGCGACTACAATGAGCAGTTCTTC. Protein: CASSSPRDYNEQFF.

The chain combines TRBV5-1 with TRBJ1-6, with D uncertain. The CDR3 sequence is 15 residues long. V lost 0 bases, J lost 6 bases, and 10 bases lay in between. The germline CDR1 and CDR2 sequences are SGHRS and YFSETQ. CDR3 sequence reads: CASSLDGVPNSPLHF. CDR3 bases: TGCGCCAGCAGCTTGGACGGGGTCCCTAATTCACCCCTCCACTTT.

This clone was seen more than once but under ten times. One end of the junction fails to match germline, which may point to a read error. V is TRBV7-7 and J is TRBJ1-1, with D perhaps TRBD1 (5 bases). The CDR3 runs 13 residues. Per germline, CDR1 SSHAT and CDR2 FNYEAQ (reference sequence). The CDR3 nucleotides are TGTGCTAGCAGCTTGGGGGAGAACACTGAAGCTTTCTTT. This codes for CASSLGENTEAFF.

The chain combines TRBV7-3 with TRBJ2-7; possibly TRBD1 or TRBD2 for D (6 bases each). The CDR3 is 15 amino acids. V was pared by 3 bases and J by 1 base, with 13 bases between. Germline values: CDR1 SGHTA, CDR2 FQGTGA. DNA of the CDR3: TGTGCCAGCAGCTTGGAAGGGGGGTTATCCTACGAGCAGTACTTC. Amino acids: CASSLEGGLSYEQYF.